The 25 T cell receptor beta chains given below trace back to one sample, sequenced in a study of T cells after yellow fever vaccination. One entry per CDR3 protein, called by TCRdb with MiXCR from the 5' RACE reads. Of around 310,000 distinct CDR3 sequences listed, roughly 4% are singletons. The material sequenced was PBMCs, taken 5 days after the yellow fever booster vaccination. The receptors were sampled from a young man who received the YFV17D yellow fever vaccine.

This clonotype was picked up a small number of times. The CDR3 bases are TGTGCCAGCAGCGCGGCCGGGACTAGATCCACCGGGGAGCTGTTTTTT. Its translation: CASSAAGTRSTGELFF. The V and J genes are TRBV5-4 and TRBJ2-2; 8 nucleotides line up with TRBD2. V was clipped by 4 bases and J by 4 bases; unmatched bases: 9. In germline, CDR1 is SGHNT, CDR2 YYREEE (reference sequence). This CDR3 comprises 16 residues.

This clonotype has a handful of counts. This chain connects TRBV25-1 to TRBJ2-3, with 10 positions matching TRBD2. From germline, CDR1 is MGHDK and CDR2 SYGVNS. The CDR3 extends over 17 amino acids. V lost 4 bases and J lost 2; bases outside the gene matches: 9. In nucleotides, the CDR3 is TGTGCCAGCAGTGCGGGGGAACTAGCGGGGCTCACAGATACGCAGTATTTT. As protein: CASSAGELAGLTDTQYF.

There are many counts of this clonotype. The chain couples TRBV5-4 to TRBJ2-4; D perhaps matches TRBD1 (6 bases). The V and J ends lost 0 bases and 1 base respectively, with 8 bases between them. The CDR3 is 15 residues long. Germline V gene lookup returns CDR1 SGHNT and CDR2 YYREEE (reference sequence). CDR3 sequence reads: CASSLADSAKNIQYF. CDR3 DNA: TGTGCCAGCAGCTTGGCGGACAGCGCCAAAAACATTCAGTACTTC.

This clonotype turned up a few times. The V gene is TRBV9, the J gene TRBJ1-1, with a possible D match to TRBD1 (6 bases). CDR1 is SGDLS and CDR2 is YYNGEE in the germline V gene. Trimming took off 3 bases at V and 0 bases at J, with 12 bases between the two ends. The CDR3 consists of 15 residues. DNA for the CDR3: TGTGCCAGCAGCGCGGGACACAGAATGAACACTGAAGCTTTCTTT. Its translation: CASSAGHRMNTEAFF.

This clonotype was recorded a few times. The rearrangement uses TRBV9 and TRBJ1-5; no clear D gene. This CDR3 spans 14 amino acids. The ends were cut back, 0 bases at V and 2 bases at J, with 6 bases in the middle. Germline CDR1 and CDR2: SGDLS and YYNGEE. CDR3 coding DNA: TGTGCCAGCAGCGTAGATGAAGGCAATCAGCCCCAGCATTTT. It specifies CASSVDEGNQPQHF.

This clonotype came up many times. This chain's CDR3 is CASSPGRRGEATDTEAFF. The CDR3 coding sequence is TGTGCCAGCAGCCCCGGCCGCCGGGGGGAGGCTACGGACACTGAAGCTTTCTTT. The genes are TRBV7-8 and TRBJ1-1; tentative D call: TRBD1 (5 bases). V dropped 5 bases and J dropped 3 bases, with 25 bases sitting between them. This CDR3 is 18 amino acids long. Looked up from germline, CDR1 is SGHVS and CDR2 is FQNEAQ.

This clonotype showed up just a few times. The gene calls are TRBV20-1 and TRBJ1-1; D unresolved. This CDR3 spans 12 amino acids. The germline CDR1 and CDR2 sequences are DFQATT and SNEGSKA (reference sequence). V gave up 2 bases and J gave up 7 bases, with 11 bases separating them. The chain's CDR3 is CSARRRDHEAFF. CDR3 DNA: TGCAGTGCTAGACGTAGAGATCATGAAGCTTTCTTT.

The chain recombines TRBV5-1 with TRBJ1-1, with unresolved D. The V end was cut by 2 bases, the J end by 3 bases, with 8 bases between. The CDR3 is made up of 13 amino acids. Germline V CDR1 and CDR2: SGHRS, YFSETQ. The CDR3 here is CASSFAPDTEAFF. The CDR3 DNA reads TGCGCCAGCAGCTTCGCCCCGGACACTGAAGCTTTCTTT.

J is TRBJ2-5 and V is TRBV14; D possibly corresponds to TRBD2 (5 bases). The V gene lost 4 bases and the J gene lost 2 bases, with 14 bases spanning the gap. The CDR3 consists of 15 residues. In germline, CDR1 is SGHDN, CDR2 FVKESK. Here the CDR3 reads CASSPALGFQETQYF. The CDR3 nucleotides read TGTGCCAGCAGCCCAGCACTAGGATTTCAAGAGACCCAGTACTTC.

This clonotype was counted many times. V gene TRBV12-3 or TRBV12-4 combines with J gene TRBJ2-7; a weak D match, TRBD2 (5 bases). The CDR3 totals 12 residues. V lost 8 bases and J 1 base, leaving 9 bases between the germline ends. The CDR3 DNA is TGTGCCAGCGGCCCGGGGTCCTACGAGCAGTACTTC. This translates into CASGPGSYEQYF.

This clonotype was picked up many times. This chain uses TRBV29-1 with TRBJ2-5; 7 bases map to TRBD1. Per the germline V gene, CDR1 is SQVTM and CDR2 is ANQGSEA. There are 13 residues in the CDR3. Trimming removed 0 bases from V and 3 bases from J; junction bases left unmatched: 1. CDR3 amino acids: CSVEETGKETQYF. In DNA form, the CDR3 reads TGCAGCGTTGAAGAGACAGGGAAAGAGACCCAGTACTTC. Looking up the rest from reference TRBV29-1 and TRBJ2-5 gives the full variable domain: SAVISQKPSRDICQRGTSLTIQCQVDSQVTMMFWYRQQPGQSLTLIATANQGSEATYESGFVIDKFPISRPNLTFSTLTVSNMSPEDSSIYLCSVEETGKETQYFGPGTRLLVL.

The sample holds many counts of this clonotype. The genes are TRBV5-1 and TRBJ2-1; D is undetermined. Trimming left V 4 bases short and J 8 bases short, with 13 bases between. The V gene's germline CDR1 is SGHRS and CDR2 YFSETQ. The CDR3 loop spans 13 amino acids. Here the CDR3 reads CASSTDLRDEQFF. The CDR3, as DNA: TGCGCCAGCAGCACAGATCTACGGGATGAGCAGTTCTTC.

This clonotype turned up a few times. This rearrangement joins TRBV12-3 or TRBV12-4 to TRBJ1-1; 10 nucleotides align to TRBD1. The CDR3 covers 15 residues. The V segment lost 6 bases and the J segment 5 bases; nucleotides outside the gene matches: 9. DNA of the CDR3: TGTGCCAGCAGCGTAGGACAGGGGGAAGGGACTGAAGCTTTCTTT. Translating it yields CASSVGQGEGTEAFF.

This clonotype was found many times. V is TRBV7-9 and J is TRBJ2-7, with D uncertain. Trimming cost V 5 bases and J 5 bases, with 10 bases left between them. This CDR3 comprises 12 residues. Germline V gene lookup returns CDR1 SEHNR and CDR2 FQNEAQ (reference sequence). Written as DNA, the CDR3 is TGTGCCAGCAGCCCCCGTCCCCACGAGCAGTACTTC. Translation gives CASSPRPHEQYF. Based on the CDR3 plus reference TRBV7-9 and TRBJ2-7, the full variable domain is DTGVSQNPRHKITKRGQNVTFRCDPISEHNRLYWYRQTLGQGPEFLTYFQNEAQLEKSRLLSDRFSAERPKGSFSTLEIQRTEQGDSAMYLCASSPRPHEQYFGPGTRLTVT.

V and J are TRBV9 and TRBJ2-1; D unresolved. Looked up from germline, CDR1 is SGDLS and CDR2 is YYNGEE. This CDR3 region has 13 residues. V was clipped by 1 base and J by 3 bases, with 5 bases between them. The CDR3 region is CASSVSDYNEQFF. CDR3 sequence (DNA): TGTGCCAGCAGCGTATCCGACTACAATGAGCAGTTCTTC.

There are a few counts of this clonotype. The J gene is TRBJ2-5, the V gene TRBV7-2; D gene unclear. Trimming pared 0 bases from V and 1 base from J, leaving 6 bases between. This CDR3 spans 14 amino acids. Per germline, CDR1 SGHTA and CDR2 FQGNSA. Here the CDR3 reads CASSLALTQETQYF. DNA for the CDR3: TGTGCCAGCAGCTTAGCGCTAACCCAAGAGACCCAGTACTTC.

The chain links TRBV11-2 to TRBJ1-6; tentative D call: TRBD1 (6 bases). V was cut by 7 bases and J by 7 bases, with 17 bases left in between. CDR1 and CDR2 (germline): SGHAT, FQNNGV. This CDR3 is 15 amino acids long. The CDR3 protein is CASTETQGLNSPLHF. The CDR3 coding sequence is TGTGCCAGCACCGAGACACAGGGATTGAATTCACCCCTCCACTTT.

The chain employs TRBV27 and TRBJ1-5; the D gene is possibly TRBD1 (5 bases). The ends were cut back, 3 bases at V and 6 bases at J, with 12 bases in the middle. CDR1 and CDR2 from the germline V gene are MNHEY and SMNVEV (reference sequence). The CDR3 is made up of 14 amino acids. CDR3 amino acids: CASSLKGVGQPQHF. Written as DNA, the CDR3 is TGTGCCAGCAGTTTGAAAGGGGTCGGTCAGCCCCAGCATTTT.

This clonotype was observed a few times. The chain couples TRBV7-6 to TRBJ2-1, with 7 bases matching TRBD2. Germline CDR1 and CDR2: SGHVS and FNYEAQ. V shed 2 bases, J shed 4 bases, and the junction held 5 bases outside the gene matches. The CDR3 spans 15 residues. CDR3 nucleotide sequence: TGTGCCAGCAGCTTAACAATAGCGGGTTACAATGAGCAGTTCTTC. Its translation: CASSLTIAGYNEQFF.

In regard to this clonotype: At one boundary the junction diverges from the germline segment, which might be a read error. J is TRBJ1-2 and V is TRBV11-2, with 11 positions matching TRBD1. The CDR3 is made up of 14 amino acids. Germline values: CDR1 SGHAT, CDR2 FQNNGV. The chain's CDR3 is CASSSGLRTGGEIF. DNA for the CDR3: TGTGCCAGCAGCTCGGGATTGAGGACAGGGGGCGAGATCTTC.

This clonotype is a singleton in its sample. The chain carries TRBV10-3 and TRBJ2-1; weak D call: TRBD2 (6 bases). The J call could be wrong; TRBJ2-5 is a better fit for the DNA end. Germline V gene data show CDR1 as ENHRY and CDR2 as SYGVKD. This CDR3 region has 14 residues. In nucleotides, the CDR3 is TGTGCCATCAGCCGCGGGGACGGTCAGGGGACCCAGTACTTC. It encodes CAISRGDGQGTQYF.

This clonotype was observed at least ten times. The CDR3 loop is CASSLRPTLSGNTIYF. Written as DNA, the CDR3 is TGTGCCAGCAGTTTAAGACCCACACTCTCTGGAAACACCATATATTTT. This rearrangement joins TRBV12-3 or TRBV12-4 to TRBJ1-3; D gene uncertain. Trimming stripped 2 bases from V and 0 bases from J, with 11 bases between. The CDR3 sequence is 16 residues long.

The table lists this clonotype with a few counts. The J gene is TRBJ2-2, the V gene TRBV29-1; the D gene is possibly TRBD1 (5 bases). Germline CDR1 and CDR2: SQVTM and ANQGSEA. Trimming shortened V by 0 bases and J by 6 bases, and 11 bases separated the two germline ends. The CDR3 has 14 amino acids. The CDR3 DNA follows: TGCAGCGTTGAAGATTTCGAAGGGGCCGGGGAGCTGTTTTTT. Translation gives CSVEDFEGAGELFF.

This chain links TRBV18 with TRBJ1-6; D is possibly TRBD1 (5 bases). CDR1 and CDR2 from the germline V gene are KGHSH and LQKENI. This CDR3 comprises 16 residues. V shed 3 bases and J shed 2 bases, with 11 bases lying between them. The CDR3: CASSPTGRAYNSPLHF. CDR3 sequence (DNA): TGTGCCAGCTCACCGACGGGCAGGGCCTATAATTCACCCCTCCACTTT.

This clonotype was found a few times. V gene TRBV9 combines with J gene TRBJ2-1, with TRBD2 matching over 11 bases. Trimming took 2 bases from V and 5 from J; bases not matched to a gene: 3. CDR3 length equals 15 residues. Germline V lookup: CDR1 SGDLS, CDR2 YYNGEE. CDR3 nucleotides: TGTGCCAGCAGCGTTACTAGCGGGGGCCACAATGAGCAGTTCTTC. Translated: CASSVTSGGHNEQFF.